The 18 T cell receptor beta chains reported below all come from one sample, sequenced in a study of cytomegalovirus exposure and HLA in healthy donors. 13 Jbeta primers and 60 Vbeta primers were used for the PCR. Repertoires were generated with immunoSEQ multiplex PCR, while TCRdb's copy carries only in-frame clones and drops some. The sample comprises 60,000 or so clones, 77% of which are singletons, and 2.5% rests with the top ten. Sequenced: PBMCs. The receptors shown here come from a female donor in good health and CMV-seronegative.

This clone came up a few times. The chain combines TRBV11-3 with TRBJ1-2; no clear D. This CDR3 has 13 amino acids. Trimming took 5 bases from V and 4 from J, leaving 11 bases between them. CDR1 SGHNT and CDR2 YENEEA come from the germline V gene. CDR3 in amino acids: CASSSSLFYGYTF. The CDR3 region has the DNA TGTGCCAGCAGCAGTAGCTTATTCTATGGCTACACCTTC.

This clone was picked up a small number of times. In DNA form, the CDR3 reads TGTGCCAGCAGCCCCCCCGTACAGGGCAACTATGGCTACACCTTC. It codes for CASSPPVQGNYGYTF. The chain recombines TRBV11-2 with TRBJ1-2; maybe TRBD1 (6 bases). The CDR3 length is 15 residues. Germline-derived CDR1 and CDR2 are SGHAT and FQNNGV. V gave up 5 bases and J gave up 2 bases, with 15 bases separating them.

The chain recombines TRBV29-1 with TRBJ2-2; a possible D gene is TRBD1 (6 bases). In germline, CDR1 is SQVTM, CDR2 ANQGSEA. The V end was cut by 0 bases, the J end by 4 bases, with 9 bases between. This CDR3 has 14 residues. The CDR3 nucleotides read TGCAGCGTTGAAGATGAAGGGGGCACCGGGGAGCTGTTTTTT. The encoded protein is CSVEDEGGTGELFF.

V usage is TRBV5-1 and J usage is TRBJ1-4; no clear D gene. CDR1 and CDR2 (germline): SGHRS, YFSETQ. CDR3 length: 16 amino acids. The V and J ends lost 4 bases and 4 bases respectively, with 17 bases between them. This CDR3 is CASSEGPGVNNEKLFF. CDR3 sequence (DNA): TGCGCCAGCAGCGAGGGCCCAGGAGTCAATAATGAAAAACTGTTTTTT.

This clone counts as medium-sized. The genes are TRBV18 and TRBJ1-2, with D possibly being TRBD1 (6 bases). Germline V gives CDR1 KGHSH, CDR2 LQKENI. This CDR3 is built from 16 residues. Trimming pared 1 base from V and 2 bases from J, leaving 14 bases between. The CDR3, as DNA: TGTGCCAGCTCACCACGAAGGGGGTCTCGCAACTATGGCTACACCTTC. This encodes CASSPRRGSRNYGYTF.

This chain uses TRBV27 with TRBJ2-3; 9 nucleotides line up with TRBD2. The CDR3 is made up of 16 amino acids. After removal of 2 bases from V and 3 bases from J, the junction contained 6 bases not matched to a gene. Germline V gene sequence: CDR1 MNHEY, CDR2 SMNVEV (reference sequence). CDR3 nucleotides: TGTGCCAGCAGTTTAGCGGGAGGGCCAGGGACAGATACGCAGTATTTT. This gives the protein CASSLAGGPGTDTQYF.

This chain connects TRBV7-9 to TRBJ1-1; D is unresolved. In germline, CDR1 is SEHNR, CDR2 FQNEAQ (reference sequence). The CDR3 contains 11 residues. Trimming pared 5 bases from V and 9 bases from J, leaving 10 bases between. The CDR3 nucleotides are TGTGCCAGCAGCCGTAACGGGAAAGCTTTCTTT. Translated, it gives CASSRNGKAFF.

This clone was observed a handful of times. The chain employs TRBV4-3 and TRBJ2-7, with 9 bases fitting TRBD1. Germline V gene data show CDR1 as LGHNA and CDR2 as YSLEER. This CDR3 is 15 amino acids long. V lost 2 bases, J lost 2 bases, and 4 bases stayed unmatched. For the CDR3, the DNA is TGCGCCAGCAGCCAAAGGACAGGGGATGCCTACGAGCAGTACTTC. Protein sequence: CASSQRTGDAYEQYF.

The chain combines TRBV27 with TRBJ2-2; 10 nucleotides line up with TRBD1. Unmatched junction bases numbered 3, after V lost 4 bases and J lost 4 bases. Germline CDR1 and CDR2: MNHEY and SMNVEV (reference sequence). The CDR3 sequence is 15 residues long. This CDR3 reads CASSSRDRGTGELFF. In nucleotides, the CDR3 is TGTGCCAGCAGTTCCCGGGACAGGGGCACCGGGGAGCTGTTTTTT.

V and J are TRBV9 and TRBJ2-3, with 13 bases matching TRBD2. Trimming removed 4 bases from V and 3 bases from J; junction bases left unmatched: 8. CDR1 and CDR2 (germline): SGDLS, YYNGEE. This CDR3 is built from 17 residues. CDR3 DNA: TGTGCCAGCAGCCCCCCCGGGACTAGCGGGACTACAGATACGCAGTATTTT. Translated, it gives CASSPPGTSGTTDTQYF.

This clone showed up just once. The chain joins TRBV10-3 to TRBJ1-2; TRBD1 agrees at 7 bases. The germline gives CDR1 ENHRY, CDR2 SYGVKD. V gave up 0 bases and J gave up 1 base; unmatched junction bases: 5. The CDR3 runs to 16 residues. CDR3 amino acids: CAISESGTAYNYGYTF. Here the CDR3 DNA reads TGTGCCATCAGTGAGTCCGGGACAGCGTATAACTATGGCTACACCTTC.

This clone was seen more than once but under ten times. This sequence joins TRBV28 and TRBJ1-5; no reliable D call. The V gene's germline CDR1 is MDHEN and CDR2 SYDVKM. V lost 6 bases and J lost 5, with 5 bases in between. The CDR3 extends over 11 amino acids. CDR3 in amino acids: CASREDQPQHF. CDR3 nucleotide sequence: TGTGCCAGCAGGGAGGATCAGCCCCAGCATTTT.

CDR3 residues: CASSIGTSGRSDTQYF. As DNA, the CDR3 is TGTGCCAGCAGCATAGGGACTAGCGGGAGGTCAGATACGCAGTATTTT. This rearrangement joins TRBV11-3 to TRBJ2-3; 15 bases fit TRBD2. The V segment lost 5 bases and the J segment 4 bases; nucleotides outside the gene matches: 4. CDR1 SGHNT and CDR2 YENEEA come from the germline V gene. CDR3 length: 16 amino acids.

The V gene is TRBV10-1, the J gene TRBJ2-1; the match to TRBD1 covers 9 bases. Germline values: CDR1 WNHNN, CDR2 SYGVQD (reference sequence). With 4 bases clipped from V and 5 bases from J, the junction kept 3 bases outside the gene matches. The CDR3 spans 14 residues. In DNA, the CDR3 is TGCGCCAGCAGTGGGGACAGGGTCCACAATGAGCAGTTCTTC. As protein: CASSGDRVHNEQFF.

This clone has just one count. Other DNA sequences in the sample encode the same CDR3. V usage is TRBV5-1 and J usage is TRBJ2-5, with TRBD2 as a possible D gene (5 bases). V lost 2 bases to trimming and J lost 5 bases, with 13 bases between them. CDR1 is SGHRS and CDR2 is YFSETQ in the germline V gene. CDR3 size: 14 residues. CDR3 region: CASSFSGSVETQYF. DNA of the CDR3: TGCGCCAGCAGCTTTTCAGGTAGCGTCGAGACCCAGTACTTC.

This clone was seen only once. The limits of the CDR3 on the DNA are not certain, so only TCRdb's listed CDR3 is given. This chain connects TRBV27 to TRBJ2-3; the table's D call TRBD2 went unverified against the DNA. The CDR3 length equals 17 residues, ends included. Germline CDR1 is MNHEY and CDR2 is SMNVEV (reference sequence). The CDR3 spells CASSSTLDFRGTDTQYF.

The CDR3 region has the DNA TGTGCCATCAGTGAATTCTCAGCCTACGAGCAGTACTTC. This sequence encodes CAISEFSAYEQYF. This chain uses TRBV10-3 with TRBJ2-7; D not certain. Looked up from germline, CDR1 is ENHRY and CDR2 is SYGVKD. The V gene lost 3 bases and the J gene lost 2 bases, with 8 bases spanning the gap. There are 13 residues in the CDR3.

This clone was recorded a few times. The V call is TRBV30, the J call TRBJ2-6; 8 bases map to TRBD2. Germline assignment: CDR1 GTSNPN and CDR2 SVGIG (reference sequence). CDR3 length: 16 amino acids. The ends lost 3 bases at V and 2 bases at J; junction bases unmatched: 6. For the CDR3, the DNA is TGTGCCTGGAGGGGACTAGGAAACCCTGGGGCCAACGTCCTGACTTTC. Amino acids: CAWRGLGNPGANVLTF.